The 8 T cell receptor beta chains below were found in one sample sequenced in a study of shared clonotypes between healthy human individuals. Sequenced by immunoSEQ multiplex PCR; TCRdb stores in-frame clones only, minus some. The sample includes 950,000 to 1,300,000 clones, around 76% of them seen just once. The specimen sequenced was memory CD4+ T cells sorted from blood. As for subset: CD45RA-negative fraction. These receptors all come from a man between 18 and 35 years old in good health.

V gene TRBV11-1 combines with J gene TRBJ2-7, with 10 nucleotides matching TRBD1. The germline V gene encodes CDR1 SGHAT and CDR2 FQDESV (reference sequence). The trim removed 6 bases at V and 1 base at J, leaving 0 bases unmatched. This CDR3 contains 13 residues. The chain's CDR3 is CASRGQGSYEQYF. The CDR3 DNA is TGTGCCAGCAGGGGACAGGGGTCCTACGAGCAGTACTTC. The complete variable domain, with remaining parts taken from reference TRBV11-1 and TRBJ2-7, reads EAEVAQSPRYKITEKSQAVAFWCDPISGHATLYWYRQILGQGPELLVQFQDESVVDDSQLPKDRFSAERLKGVDSTLKIQPAELGDSAMYLCASRGQGSYEQYFGPGTRLTVT.

The chain uses TRBV28 and TRBJ2-7, with 14 bases that match TRBD2. J was trimmed by 9 bases and V by 6 bases; bases with no gene match: 19. This CDR3 has 18 residues. Germline V gene data show CDR1 as MDHEN and CDR2 as SYDVKM. The CDR3 bases are TGTGCCAGCAGCCCCGGGACTAGCGGGGGAGGAACTCTTCTGGGGCAGTACTTC. Amino acids: CASSPGTSGGGTLLGQYF.

The rearrangement links TRBV5-5 to TRBJ2-7, with 7 bases identical to TRBD1. From germline, CDR1 is SGHKS and CDR2 YYEKEE (reference sequence). The CDR3 loop spans 15 amino acids. Unmatched junction bases numbered 7, after V lost 4 bases and J lost 0 bases. In DNA form, the CDR3 reads TGTGCCAGCAGCGACGCCGGGACAGCCTCCTACGAGCAGTACTTC. It is translated as CASSDAGTASYEQYF. Drawing the rest from reference TRBV5-5 and TRBJ2-7, the complete variable domain is DAGVTQSPTHLIKTRGQQVTLRCSPISGHKSVSWYQQVLGQGPQFIFQYYEKEERGRGNFPDRFSARQFPNYSSELNVNALLLGDSALYLCASSDAGTASYEQYFGPGTRLTVT.

The rearrangement links TRBV7-2 to TRBJ1-6; 11 bases are shared with TRBD1. Trimming cost V 1 base and J 6 bases; bases outside gene matches: 5. Germline assignment: CDR1 SGHTA and CDR2 FQGNSA. The length of the CDR3 is 17 residues. The CDR3 here is CASSLGDRGSINSPLHF. For the CDR3, the DNA is TGTGCCAGCAGCTTAGGGGACAGGGGGTCTATTAATTCACCCCTCCACTTT.

The genes are TRBV6-5 and TRBJ1-2; 7 bases fit TRBD1. Germline V lookup: CDR1 MNHEY, CDR2 SVGAGI. The V gene end was trimmed by 5 bases and the J gene end by 8 bases; junction bases not matched to a gene: 5. CDR3 length: 12 residues. The CDR3 is CASSGDREGYTF. The CDR3 DNA sequence: TGTGCCAGCAGTGGTGACAGGGAAGGCTACACCTTC.

The V and J genes are TRBV29-1 and TRBJ2-1; D not certain. The germline gives CDR1 SQVTM, CDR2 ANQGSEA. The CDR3 runs to 12 residues. Trimming shortened V by 0 bases and J by 7 bases, and 7 bases separated the two germline ends. The CDR3 DNA reads TGCAGCGTTGAAGACACGTGGAATGAGCAGTTCTTC. Translation: CSVEDTWNEQFF.

V gene TRBV5-6 combines with J gene TRBJ2-1; the D gene could be TRBD1 or TRBD2 (5 bases each). Germline CDR1 SGHDT, CDR2 YYEEEE. Trimming removed 4 bases from V and 10 bases from J, with 12 bases in between. The CDR3 consists of 12 residues. In nucleotides, the CDR3 is TGTGCCAGCAGCGCGCGATGGGGGGAGCAGTTCTTC. This translates into CASSARWGEQFF.

The chain uses TRBV10-1 and TRBJ2-1; no clear D gene. V lost 6 bases and J 10 bases, leaving 7 bases between the germline ends. This CDR3 spans 10 amino acids. CDR1 and CDR2 (germline): WNHNN, SYGVQD (reference sequence). The CDR3 sequence: CASSAREQFF. CDR3 bases: TGCGCCAGCAGCGCGAGGGAGCAGTTCTTC.